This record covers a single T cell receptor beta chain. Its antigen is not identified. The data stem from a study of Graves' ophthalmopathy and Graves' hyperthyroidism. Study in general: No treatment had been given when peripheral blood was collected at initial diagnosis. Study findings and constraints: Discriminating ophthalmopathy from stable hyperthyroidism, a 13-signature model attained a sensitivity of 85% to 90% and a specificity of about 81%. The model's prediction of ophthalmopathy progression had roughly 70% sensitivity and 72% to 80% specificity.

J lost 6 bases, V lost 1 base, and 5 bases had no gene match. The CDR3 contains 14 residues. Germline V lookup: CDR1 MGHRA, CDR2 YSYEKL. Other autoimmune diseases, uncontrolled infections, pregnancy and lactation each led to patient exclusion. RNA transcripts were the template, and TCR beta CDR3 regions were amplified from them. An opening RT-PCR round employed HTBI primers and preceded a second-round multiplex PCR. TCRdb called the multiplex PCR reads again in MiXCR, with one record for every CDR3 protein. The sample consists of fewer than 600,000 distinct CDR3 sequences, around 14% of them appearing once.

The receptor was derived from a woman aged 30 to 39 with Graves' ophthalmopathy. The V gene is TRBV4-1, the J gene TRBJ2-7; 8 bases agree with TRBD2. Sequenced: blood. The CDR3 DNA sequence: TGCGCCAGCAGCCAAGGACTAGCGATTATCGAGCAGTACTTC. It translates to CASSQGLAIIEQYF.